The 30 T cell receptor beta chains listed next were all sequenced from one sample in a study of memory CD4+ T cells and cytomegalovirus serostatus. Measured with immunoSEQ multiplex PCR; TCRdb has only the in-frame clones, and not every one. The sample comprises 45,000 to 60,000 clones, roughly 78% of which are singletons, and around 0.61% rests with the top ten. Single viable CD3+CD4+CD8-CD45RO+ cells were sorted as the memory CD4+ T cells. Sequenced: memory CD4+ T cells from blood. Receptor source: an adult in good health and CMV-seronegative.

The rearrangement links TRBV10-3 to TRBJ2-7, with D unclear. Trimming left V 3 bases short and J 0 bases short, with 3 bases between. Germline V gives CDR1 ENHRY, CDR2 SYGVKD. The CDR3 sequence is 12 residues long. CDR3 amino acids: CAISEASYEQYF. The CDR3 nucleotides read TGTGCCATCAGTGAAGCCTCCTACGAGCAGTACTTC.

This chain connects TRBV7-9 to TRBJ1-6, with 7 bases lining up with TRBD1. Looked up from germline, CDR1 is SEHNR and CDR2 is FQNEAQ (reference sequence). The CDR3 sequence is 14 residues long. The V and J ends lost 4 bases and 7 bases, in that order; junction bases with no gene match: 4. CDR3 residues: CASSWAGGNSPLHF. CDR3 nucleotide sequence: TGTGCCAGCAGCTGGGCAGGGGGAAATTCACCCCTCCACTTT.

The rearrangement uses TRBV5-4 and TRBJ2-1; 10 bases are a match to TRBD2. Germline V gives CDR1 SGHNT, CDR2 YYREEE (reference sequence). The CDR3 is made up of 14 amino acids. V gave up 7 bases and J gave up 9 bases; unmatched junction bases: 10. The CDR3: CASRVGASGGEQFF. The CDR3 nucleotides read TGTGCCAGCCGGGTAGGGGCTAGCGGGGGTGAGCAGTTCTTC.

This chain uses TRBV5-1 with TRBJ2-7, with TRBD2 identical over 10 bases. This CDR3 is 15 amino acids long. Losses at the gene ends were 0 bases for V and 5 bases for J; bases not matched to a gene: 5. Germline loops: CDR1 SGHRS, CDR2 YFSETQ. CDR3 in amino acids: CASSLGGLATHEQYF. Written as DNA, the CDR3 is TGCGCCAGCAGCTTGGGGGGACTAGCGACGCACGAGCAGTACTTC.

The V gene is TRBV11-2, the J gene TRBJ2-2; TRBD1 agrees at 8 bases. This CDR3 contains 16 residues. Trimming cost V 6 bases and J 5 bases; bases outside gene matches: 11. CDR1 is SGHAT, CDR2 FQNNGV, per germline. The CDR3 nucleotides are TGTGCCAGCAGGCTTGCAGGGGGCGCCCGGACCGGGGAGCTGTTTTTT. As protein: CASRLAGGARTGELFF.

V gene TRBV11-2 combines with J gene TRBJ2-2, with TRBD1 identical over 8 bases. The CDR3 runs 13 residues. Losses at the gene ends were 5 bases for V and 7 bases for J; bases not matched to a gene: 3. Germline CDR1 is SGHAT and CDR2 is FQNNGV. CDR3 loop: CASSPQGVGELFF. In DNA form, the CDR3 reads TGTGCCAGCAGCCCACAGGGGGTCGGGGAGCTGTTTTTT.

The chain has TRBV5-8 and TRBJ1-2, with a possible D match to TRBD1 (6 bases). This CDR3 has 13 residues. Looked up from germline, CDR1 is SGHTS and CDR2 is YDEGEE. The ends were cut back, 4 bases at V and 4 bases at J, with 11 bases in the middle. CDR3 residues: CASSPRGSYGYTF. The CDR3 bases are TGTGCCAGCAGCCCTAGGGGGAGCTATGGCTACACCTTC. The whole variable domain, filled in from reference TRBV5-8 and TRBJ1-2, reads EAGVTQSPTHLIKTRGQQATLRCSPISGHTSVYWYQQALGLGLQFLLWYDEGEERNRGNFPPRFSGRQFPNYSSELNVNALELEDSALYLCASSPRGSYGYTFGSGTRLTVV.

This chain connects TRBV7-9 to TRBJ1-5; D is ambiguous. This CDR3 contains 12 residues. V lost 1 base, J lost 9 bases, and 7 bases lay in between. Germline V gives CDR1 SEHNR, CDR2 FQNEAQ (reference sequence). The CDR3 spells CASSLDSGPQHF. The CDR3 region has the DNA TGTGCCAGCAGCTTAGATTCCGGGCCCCAGCATTTT.

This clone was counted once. The CDR3 sequence: CAISAGQGASGYTF. CDR3 coding DNA: TGTGCCATCAGTGCCGGACAGGGGGCGAGTGGCTACACCTTC. This chain joins TRBV10-3 and TRBJ1-2, with 11 positions matching TRBD1. Germline CDR1 and CDR2: ENHRY and SYGVKD. With 4 bases clipped from V and 7 bases from J, the junction kept 5 bases outside the gene matches. The CDR3 sequence is 14 residues long.

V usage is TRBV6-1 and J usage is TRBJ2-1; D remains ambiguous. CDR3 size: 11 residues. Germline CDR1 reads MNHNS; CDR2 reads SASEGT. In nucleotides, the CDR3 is TGTCAAGCTCACTCCTACAATGAGCAGTTCTTC. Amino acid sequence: CQAHSYNEQFF.

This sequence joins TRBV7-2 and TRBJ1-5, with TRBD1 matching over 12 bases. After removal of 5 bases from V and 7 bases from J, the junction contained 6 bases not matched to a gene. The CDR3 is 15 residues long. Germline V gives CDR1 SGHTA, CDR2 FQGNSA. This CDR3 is CASSTGTGGGQPQHF. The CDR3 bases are TGTGCCAGCAGCACCGGGACAGGGGGCGGCCAGCCCCAGCATTTT.

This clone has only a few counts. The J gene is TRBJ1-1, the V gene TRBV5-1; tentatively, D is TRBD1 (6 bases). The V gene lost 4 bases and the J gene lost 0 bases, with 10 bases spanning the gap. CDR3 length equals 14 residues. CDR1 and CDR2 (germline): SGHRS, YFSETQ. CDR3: CASSLDRMNTEAFF. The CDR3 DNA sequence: TGCGCCAGCAGCCTGGACAGAATGAACACTGAAGCTTTCTTT. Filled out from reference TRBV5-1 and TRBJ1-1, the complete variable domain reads KAGVTQTPRYLIKTRGQQVTLSCSPISGHRSVSWYQQTPGQGLQFLFEYFSETQRNKGNFPGRFSGRQFSNSRSEMNVSTLELGDSALYLCASSLDRMNTEAFFGQGTRLTVV.

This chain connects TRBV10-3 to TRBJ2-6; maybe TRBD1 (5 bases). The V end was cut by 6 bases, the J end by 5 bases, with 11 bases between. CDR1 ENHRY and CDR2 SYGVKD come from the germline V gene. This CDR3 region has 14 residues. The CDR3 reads CAIRAGPWANVLTF. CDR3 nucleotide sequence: TGTGCCATCAGGGCAGGGCCCTGGGCCAACGTCCTGACTTTC.

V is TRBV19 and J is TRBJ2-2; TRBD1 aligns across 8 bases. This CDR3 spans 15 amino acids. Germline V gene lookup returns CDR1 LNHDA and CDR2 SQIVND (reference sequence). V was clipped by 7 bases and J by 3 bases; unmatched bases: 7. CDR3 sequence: CASTGQGLHTGELFF. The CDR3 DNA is TGTGCCAGTACCGGACAGGGTTTGCACACCGGGGAGCTGTTTTTT.

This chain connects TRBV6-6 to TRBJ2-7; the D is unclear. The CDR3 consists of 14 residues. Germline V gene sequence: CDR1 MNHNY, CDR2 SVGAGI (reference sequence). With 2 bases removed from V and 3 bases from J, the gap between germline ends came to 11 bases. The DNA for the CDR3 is TGTGCCAGCAGTTACGAACTTTCCCTCTACGAGCAGTACTTC. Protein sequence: CASSYELSLYEQYF.

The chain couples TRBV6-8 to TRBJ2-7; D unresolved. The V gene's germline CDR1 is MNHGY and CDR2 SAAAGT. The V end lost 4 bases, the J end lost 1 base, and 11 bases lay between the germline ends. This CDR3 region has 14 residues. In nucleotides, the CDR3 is TGTGCCAGCAGTTTCCGACGGACGTCCTACGAGCAGTACTTC. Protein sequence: CASSFRRTSYEQYF.

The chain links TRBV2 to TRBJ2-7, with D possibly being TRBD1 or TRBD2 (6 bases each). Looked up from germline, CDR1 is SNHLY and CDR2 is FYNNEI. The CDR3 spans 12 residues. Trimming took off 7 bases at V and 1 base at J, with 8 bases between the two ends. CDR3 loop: CASKGGSYEQYF. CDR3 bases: TGTGCCAGCAAGGGGGGATCCTACGAGCAGTACTTC. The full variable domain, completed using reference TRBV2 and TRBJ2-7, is EPEVTQTPSHQVTQMGQEVILRCVPISNHLYFYWYRQILGQKVEFLVSFYNNEISEKSEIFDDQFSVERPDGSNFTLKIRSTKLEDSAMYFCASKGGSYEQYFGPGTRLTVT.

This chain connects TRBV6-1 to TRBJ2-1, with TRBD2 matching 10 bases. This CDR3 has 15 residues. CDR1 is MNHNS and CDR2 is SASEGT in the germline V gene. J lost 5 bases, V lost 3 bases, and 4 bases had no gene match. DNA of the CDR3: TGTGCCAGCAGTGAGCTAGCGGGAGTCAACAATGAGCAGTTCTTC. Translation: CASSELAGVNNEQFF.

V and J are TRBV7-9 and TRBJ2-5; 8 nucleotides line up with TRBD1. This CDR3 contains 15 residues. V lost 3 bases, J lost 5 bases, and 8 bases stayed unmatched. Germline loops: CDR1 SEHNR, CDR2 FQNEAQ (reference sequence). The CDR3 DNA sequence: TGTGCCAGCAGCTTTTTGGGCAGGGGGCATGAGACCCAGTACTTC. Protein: CASSFLGRGHETQYF.

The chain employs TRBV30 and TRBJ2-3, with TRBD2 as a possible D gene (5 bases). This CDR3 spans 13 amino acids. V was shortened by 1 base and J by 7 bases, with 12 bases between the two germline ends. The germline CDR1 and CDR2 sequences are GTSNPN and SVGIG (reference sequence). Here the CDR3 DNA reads TGTGCCTGGAGTGGGGAGTTGGCAAATACGCAGTATTTT. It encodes CAWSGELANTQYF. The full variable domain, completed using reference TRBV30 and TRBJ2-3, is SQTIHQWPATLVQPVGSPLSLECTVEGTSNPNLYWYRQAAGRGLQLLFYSVGIGQISSEVPQNLSASRPQDRQFILSSKKLLLSDSGFYLCAWSGELANTQYFGPGTRLTVL.

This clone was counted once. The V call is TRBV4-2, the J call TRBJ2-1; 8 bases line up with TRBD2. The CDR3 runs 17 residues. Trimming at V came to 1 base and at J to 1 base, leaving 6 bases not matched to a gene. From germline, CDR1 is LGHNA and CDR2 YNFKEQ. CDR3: CASSQVRGGTSYNEQFF. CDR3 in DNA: TGTGCCAGCAGCCAAGTCCGGGGGGGAACATCCTACAATGAGCAGTTCTTC.

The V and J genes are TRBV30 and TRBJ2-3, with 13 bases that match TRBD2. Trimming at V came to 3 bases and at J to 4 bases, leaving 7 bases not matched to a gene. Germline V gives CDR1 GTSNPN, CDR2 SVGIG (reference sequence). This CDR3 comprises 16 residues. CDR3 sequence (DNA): TGTGCCTGGAGACCTGGACTAGCGGGAGAATCAGATACGCAGTATTTT. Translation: CAWRPGLAGESDTQYF.

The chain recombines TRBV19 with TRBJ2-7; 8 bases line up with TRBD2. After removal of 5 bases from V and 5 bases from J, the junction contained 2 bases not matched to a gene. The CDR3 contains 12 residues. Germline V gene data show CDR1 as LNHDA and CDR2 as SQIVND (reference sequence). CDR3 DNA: TGTGCCAGTAGTTTGACTAGCGACGAGCAGTACTTC. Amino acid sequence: CASSLTSDEQYF.

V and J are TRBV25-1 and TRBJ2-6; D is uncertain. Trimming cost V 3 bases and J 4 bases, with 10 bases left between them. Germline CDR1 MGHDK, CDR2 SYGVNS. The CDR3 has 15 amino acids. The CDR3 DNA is TGTGCCAGCAGTGACCGGATGGCCGGGGCCAACGTCCTGACTTTC. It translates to CASSDRMAGANVLTF.

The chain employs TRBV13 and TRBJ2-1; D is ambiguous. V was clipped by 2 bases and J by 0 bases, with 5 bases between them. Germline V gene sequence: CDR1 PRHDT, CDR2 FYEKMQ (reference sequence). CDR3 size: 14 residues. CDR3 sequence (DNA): TGTGCCAGCAGCTTACCAGACTCCTACAATGAGCAGTTCTTC. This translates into CASSLPDSYNEQFF. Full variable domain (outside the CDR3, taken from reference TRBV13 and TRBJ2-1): AAGVIQSPRHLIKEKRETATLKCYPIPRHDTVYWYQQGPGQDPQFLISFYEKMQSDKGSIPDRFSAQQFSDYHSELNMSSLELGDSALYFCASSLPDSYNEQFFGPGTRLTVL.

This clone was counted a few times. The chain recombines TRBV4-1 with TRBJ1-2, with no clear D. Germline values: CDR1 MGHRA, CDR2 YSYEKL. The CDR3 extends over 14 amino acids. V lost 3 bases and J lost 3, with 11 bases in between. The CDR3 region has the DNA TGCGCCAGCAGCCATCAAGGGAGGGACTATGGCTACACCTTC. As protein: CASSHQGRDYGYTF.

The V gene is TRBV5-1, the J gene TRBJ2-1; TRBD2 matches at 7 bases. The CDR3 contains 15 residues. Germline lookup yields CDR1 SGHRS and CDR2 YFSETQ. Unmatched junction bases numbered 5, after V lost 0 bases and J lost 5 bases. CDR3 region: CASSLGAGIHNEQFF. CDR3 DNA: TGCGCCAGCAGCTTGGGAGCGGGGATCCACAATGAGCAGTTCTTC.

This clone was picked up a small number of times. CDR3 DNA: TGCGCCAGCAGCCTCTCAGACACCCCGGCCAAAAACATTCAGTACTTC. Its protein product is CASSLSDTPAKNIQYF. The chain combines TRBV4-1 with TRBJ2-4; no clear D gene. Trimming stripped 4 bases from V and 1 base from J, with 14 bases between. The CDR3 spans 16 residues. Germline-derived CDR1 and CDR2 are MGHRA and YSYEKL.

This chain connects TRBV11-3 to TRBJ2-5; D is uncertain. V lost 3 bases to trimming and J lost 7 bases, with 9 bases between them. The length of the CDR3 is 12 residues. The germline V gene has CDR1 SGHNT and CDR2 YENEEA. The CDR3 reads CASSFTGGTQYF. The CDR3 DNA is TGTGCCAGCAGCTTTACCGGTGGGACCCAGTACTTC.

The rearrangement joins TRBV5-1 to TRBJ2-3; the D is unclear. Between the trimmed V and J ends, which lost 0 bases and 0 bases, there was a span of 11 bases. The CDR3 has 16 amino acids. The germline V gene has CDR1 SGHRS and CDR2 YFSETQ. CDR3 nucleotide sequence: TGCGCCAGCAGCTTGGGAACTGCCACTAGCACAGATACGCAGTATTTT. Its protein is CASSLGTATSTDTQYF.